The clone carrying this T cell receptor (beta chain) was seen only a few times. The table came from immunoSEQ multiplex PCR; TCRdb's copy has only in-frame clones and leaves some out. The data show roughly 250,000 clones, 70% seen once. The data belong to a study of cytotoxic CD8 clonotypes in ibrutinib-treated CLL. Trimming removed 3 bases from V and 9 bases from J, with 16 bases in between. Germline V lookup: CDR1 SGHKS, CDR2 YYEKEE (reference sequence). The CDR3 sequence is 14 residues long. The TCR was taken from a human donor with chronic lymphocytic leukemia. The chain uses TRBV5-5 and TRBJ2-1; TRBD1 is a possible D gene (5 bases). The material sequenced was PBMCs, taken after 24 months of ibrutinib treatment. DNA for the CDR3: TGTGCCAGCAGCTGGGGCCGTGAACATAGTGAGCAGTTCTTC. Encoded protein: CASSWGREHSEQFF.